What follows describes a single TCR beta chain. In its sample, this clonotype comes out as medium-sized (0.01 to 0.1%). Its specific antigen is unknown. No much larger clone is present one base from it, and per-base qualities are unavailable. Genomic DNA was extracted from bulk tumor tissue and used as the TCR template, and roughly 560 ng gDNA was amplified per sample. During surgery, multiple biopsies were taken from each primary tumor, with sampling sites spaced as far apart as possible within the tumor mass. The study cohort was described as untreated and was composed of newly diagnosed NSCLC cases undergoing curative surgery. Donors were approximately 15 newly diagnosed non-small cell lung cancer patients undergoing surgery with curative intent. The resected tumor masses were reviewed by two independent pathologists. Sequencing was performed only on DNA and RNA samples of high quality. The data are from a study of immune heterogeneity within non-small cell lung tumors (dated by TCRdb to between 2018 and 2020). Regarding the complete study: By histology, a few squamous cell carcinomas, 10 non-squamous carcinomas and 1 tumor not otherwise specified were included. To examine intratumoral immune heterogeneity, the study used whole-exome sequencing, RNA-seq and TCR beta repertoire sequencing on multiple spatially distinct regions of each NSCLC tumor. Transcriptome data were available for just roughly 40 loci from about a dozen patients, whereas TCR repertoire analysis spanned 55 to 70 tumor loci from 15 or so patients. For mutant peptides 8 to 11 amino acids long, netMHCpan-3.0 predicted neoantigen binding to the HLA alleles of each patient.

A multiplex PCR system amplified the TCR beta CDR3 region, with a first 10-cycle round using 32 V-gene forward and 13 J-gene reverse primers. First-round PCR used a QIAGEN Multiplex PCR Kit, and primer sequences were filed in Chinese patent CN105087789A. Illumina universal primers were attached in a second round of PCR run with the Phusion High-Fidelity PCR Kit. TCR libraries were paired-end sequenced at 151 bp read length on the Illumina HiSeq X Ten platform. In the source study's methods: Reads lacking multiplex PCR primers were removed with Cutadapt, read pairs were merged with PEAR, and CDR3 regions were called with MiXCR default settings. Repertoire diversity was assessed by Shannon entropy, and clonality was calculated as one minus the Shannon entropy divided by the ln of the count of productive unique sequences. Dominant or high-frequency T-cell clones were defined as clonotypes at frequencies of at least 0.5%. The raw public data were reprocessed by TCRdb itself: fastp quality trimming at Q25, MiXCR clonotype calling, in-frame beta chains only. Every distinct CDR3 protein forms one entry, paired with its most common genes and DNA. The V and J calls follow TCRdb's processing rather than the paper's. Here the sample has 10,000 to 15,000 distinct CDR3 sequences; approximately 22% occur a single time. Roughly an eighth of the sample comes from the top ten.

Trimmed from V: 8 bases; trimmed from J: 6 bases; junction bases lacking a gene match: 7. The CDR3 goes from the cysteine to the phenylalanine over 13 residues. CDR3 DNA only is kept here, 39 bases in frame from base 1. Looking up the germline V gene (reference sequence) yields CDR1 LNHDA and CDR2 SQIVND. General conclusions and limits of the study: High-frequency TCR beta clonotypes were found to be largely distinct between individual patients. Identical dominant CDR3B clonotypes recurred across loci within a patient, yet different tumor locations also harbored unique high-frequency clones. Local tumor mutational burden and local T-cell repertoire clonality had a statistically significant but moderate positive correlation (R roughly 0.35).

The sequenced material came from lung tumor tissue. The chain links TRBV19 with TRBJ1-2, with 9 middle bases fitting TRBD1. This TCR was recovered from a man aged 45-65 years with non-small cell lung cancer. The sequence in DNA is TGTGCCAGTGGGACAGGGATTAGAGATGGCTACACCTTC. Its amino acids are CASGTGIRDGYTF.